This T cell receptor beta chain was documented in a study of CD8 T cells in ankylosing spondylitis. Broader study findings: The clones that were linked to disease were reported to be significantly enriched in matched synovial fluid samples from ankylosing spondylitis patients. In ankylosing spondylitis blood, a motif of 7 to 9 highly homologous TCR beta variants appeared characteristic.

This clonotype occurred many times. Antigen: not known. After removal of 2 bases from V and 12 bases from J, the junction contained 10 bases not matched to a gene. The CDR3 loop spans 14 amino acids. CDR1 and CDR2 from the germline V gene are SGHRS and YFSETQ. One entry per CDR3 protein, called by TCRdb with MiXCR from the 5' RACE reads. The sample consists of about 140,000 distinct CDR3 sequences, 7% to 9% of them appearing once. This clonotype originated in a male donor with ankylosing spondylitis. The genes are TRBV5-1 and TRBJ1-2, with 10 bases matching TRBD1. Sequenced material: synovial fluid, either unsorted or a sorted T cell fraction (not recorded which). CDR3 DNA sequence: TGCGCCAGCAGCTTTAGGGACAGGGGCGTCAGAGACACCTTC. Encoded protein: CASSFRDRGVRDTF.